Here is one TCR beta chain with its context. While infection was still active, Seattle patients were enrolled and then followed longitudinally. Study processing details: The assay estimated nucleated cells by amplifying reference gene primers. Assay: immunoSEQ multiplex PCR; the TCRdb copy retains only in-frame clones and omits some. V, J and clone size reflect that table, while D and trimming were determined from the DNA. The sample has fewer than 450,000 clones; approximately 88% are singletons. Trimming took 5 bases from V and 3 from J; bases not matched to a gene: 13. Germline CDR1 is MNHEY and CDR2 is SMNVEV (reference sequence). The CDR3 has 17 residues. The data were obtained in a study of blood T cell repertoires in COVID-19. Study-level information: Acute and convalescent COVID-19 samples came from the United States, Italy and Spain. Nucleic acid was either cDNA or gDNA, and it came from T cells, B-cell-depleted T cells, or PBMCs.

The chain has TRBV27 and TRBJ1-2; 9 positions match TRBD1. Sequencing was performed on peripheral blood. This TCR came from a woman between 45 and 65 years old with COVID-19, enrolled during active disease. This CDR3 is CASSPLADRGGDYGYTF. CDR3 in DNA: TGTGCCAGCAGTCCACTTGCGGACAGGGGAGGGGACTATGGCTACACCTTC.